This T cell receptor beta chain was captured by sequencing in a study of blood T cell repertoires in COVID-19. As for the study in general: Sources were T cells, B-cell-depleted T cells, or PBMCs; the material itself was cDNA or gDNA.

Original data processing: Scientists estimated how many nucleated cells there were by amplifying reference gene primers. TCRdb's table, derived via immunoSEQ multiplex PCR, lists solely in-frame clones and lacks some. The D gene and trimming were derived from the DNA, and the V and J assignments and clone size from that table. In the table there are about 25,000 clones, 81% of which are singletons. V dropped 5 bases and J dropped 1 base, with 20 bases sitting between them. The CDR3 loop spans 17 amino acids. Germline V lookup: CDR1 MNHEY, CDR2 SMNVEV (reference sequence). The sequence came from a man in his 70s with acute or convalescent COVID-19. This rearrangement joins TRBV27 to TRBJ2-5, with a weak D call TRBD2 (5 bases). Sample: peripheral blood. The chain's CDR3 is CASSPLASTGIQETQYF. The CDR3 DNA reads TGTGCCAGCAGTCCCTTAGCGAGTACGGGAATCCAAGAGACCCAGTACTTC.